This TCR beta chain stems from a study of radiotherapy plus CTLA-4 blockade in lung cancer. The study's findings and limits: TCR clones originating in tumors grew in number in blood after radiotherapy plus ipilimumab. Together with interferon-beta, which increased in serum after radiation, early dynamic changes in blood T cell clones were reportedly the best predictors of response.

Chemo-refractory metastatic non-small-cell lung cancer patients underwent focal radiation alongside CTLA-4 blockade with ipilimumab. The V gene end was trimmed by 7 bases and the J gene end by 4 bases; junction bases not matched to a gene: 9. Germline loops: CDR1 MNHNS, CDR2 SASEGT. The CDR3 sequence is 14 residues long. Points on this clone: Its antigen remains unknown.

The data were produced by immunoSEQ multiplex PCR, yet TCRdb's version contains in-frame clones alone and is incomplete. Among 130,000 or so clones, around 89% were seen once, and the ten largest hold 5.5% to 8%. J is TRBJ1-1 and V is TRBV6-1, with 7 bases aligning to TRBD1. The sample in question was peripheral blood, obtained from a patient treated with radiotherapy plus ipilimumab. This TCR was sampled from a human donor with non-small cell lung cancer that progressed on radiotherapy plus ipilimumab. CDR3 bases: TGTGCCAGCACCCAACAGGGGATCGTCACTGAAGCTTTCTTT. It encodes CASTQQGIVTEAFF.